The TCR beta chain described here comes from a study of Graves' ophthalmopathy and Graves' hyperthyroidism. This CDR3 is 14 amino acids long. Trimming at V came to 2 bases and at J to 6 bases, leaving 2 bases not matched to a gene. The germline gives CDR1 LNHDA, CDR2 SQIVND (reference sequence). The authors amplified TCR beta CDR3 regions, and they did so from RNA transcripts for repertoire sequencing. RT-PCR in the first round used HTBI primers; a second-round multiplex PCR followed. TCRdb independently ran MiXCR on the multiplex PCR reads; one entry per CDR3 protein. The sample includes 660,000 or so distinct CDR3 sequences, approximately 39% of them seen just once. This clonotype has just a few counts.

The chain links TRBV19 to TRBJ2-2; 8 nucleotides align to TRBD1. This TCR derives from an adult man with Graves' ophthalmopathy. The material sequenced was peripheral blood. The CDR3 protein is CASSIQGAAGELFF. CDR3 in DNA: TGTGCCAGTAGTATACAGGGGGCTGCCGGGGAGCTGTTTTTT.